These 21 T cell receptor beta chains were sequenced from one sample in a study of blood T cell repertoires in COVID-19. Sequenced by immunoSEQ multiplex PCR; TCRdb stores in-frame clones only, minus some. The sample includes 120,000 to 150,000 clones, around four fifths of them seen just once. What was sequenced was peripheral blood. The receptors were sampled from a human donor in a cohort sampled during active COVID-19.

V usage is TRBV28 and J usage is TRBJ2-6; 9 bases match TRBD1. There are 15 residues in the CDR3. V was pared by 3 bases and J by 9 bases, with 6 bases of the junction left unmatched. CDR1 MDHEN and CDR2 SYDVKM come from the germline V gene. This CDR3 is CASSFLADRGNVLTF. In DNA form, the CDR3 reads TGTGCCAGCAGTTTTCTCGCGGACAGGGGCAACGTCCTGACTTTC. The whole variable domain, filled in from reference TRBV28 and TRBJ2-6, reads DVKVTQSSRYLVKRTGEKVFLECVQDMDHENMFWYRQDPGLGLRLIYFSYDVKMKEKGDIPEGYSVSREKKERFSLILESASTNQTSMYLCASSFLADRGNVLTFGAGSRLTVL.

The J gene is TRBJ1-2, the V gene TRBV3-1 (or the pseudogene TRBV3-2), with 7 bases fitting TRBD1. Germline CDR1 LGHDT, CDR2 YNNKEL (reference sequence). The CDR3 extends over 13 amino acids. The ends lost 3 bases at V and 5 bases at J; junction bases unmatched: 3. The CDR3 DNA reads TGTGCCAGCAGCCAGGACAGGCCTTATGGCTACACCTTC. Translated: CASSQDRPYGYTF.

CDR3 DNA: TGTGCCAGCAGCTTACTCGAAGGGGCAGGGGGCAATCAGCCCCAGCATTTT. Amino acids: CASSLLEGAGGNQPQHF. V is TRBV7-8 and J is TRBJ1-5; possibly TRBD1 for D (6 bases). The CDR3 spans 17 residues. The germline V gene encodes CDR1 SGHVS and CDR2 FQNEAQ. Trimming left V 2 bases short and J 2 bases short, with 16 bases between.

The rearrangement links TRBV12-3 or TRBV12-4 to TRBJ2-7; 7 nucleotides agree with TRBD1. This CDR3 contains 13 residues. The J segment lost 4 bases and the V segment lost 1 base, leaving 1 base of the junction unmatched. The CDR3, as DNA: TGTGCCAGCAGTTTAGGACAGGGTTACGAGCAGTACTTC. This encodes CASSLGQGYEQYF.

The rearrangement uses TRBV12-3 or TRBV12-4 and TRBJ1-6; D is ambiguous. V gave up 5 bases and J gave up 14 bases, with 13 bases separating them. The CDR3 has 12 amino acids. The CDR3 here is CASSPQEGALHF. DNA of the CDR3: TGTGCCAGCAGTCCCCAGGAGGGAGCCCTCCACTTT.

The CDR3 coding sequence is TGTGCCAGCAGCGGCCGGGACAAGAGTTCCTACGAGCAGTACTTC. This codes for CASSGRDKSSYEQYF. V gene TRBV7-9 combines with J gene TRBJ2-7; tentatively, D is TRBD1 (6 bases). Germline V gene lookup returns CDR1 SEHNR and CDR2 FQNEAQ (reference sequence). The CDR3 totals 15 residues. Trimming left V 5 bases short and J 1 base short, with 15 bases between.

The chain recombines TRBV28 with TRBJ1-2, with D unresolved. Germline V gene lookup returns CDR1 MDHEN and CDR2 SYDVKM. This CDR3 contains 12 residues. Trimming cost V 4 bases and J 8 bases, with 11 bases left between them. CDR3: CASSSGVEGYTF. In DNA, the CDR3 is TGTGCCAGCAGTTCCGGGGTAGAAGGCTACACCTTC.

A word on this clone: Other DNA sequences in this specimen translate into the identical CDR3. The CDR3 loop is CASSSRRDSNNEQFF. The CDR3 DNA reads as TGTGCCAGCAGTTCTCGCCGGGACAGCAATAATGAGCAGTTCTTC. This chain links TRBV11-3 with TRBJ2-1, with 7 positions matching TRBD1. Germline V gene lookup returns CDR1 SGHNT and CDR2 YENEEA. V lost 6 bases and J lost 7; bases outside the gene matches: 12. The CDR3 loop spans 15 amino acids.

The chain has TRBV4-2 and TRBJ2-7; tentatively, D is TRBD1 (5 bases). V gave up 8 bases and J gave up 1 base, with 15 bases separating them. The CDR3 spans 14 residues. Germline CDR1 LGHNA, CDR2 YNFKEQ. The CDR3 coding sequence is TGTGCCAGCGCCAATTGGACATTTTCCTACGAGCAGTACTTC. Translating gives CASANWTFSYEQYF.

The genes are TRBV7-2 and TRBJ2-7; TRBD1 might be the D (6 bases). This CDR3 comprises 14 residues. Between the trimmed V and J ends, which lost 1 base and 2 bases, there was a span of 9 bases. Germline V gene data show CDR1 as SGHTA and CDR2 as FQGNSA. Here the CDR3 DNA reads TGTGCCAGCAGCTTAGGCGACAGGCCCTACGAGCAGTACTTC. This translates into CASSLGDRPYEQYF.

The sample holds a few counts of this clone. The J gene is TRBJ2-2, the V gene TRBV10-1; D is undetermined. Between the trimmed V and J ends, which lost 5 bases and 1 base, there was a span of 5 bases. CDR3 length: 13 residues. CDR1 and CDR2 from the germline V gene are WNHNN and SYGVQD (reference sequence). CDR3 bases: TGCGCCAGCAGTCTAGGGAACACCGGGGAGCTGTTTTTT. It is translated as CASSLGNTGELFF.

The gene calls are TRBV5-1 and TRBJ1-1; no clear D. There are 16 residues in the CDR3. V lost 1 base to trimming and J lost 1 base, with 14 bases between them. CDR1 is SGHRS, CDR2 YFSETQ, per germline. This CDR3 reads CASSLSSLSQNTEAFF. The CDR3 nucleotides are TGCGCCAGCAGCTTGTCAAGTCTTAGCCAGAACACTGAAGCTTTCTTT.

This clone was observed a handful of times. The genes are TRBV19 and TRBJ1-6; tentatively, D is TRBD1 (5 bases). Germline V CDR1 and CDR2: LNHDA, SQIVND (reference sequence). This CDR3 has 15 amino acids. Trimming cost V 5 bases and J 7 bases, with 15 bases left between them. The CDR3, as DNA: TGTGCCAGTAGTCCATCAGGGCAGGGAAATTCACCCCTCCACTTT. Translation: CASSPSGQGNSPLHF.

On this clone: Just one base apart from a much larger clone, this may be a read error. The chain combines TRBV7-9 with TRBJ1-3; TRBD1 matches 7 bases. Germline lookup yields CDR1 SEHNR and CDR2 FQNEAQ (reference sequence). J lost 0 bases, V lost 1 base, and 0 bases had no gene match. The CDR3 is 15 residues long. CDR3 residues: CASSLGDSSGNTIYF. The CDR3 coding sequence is TGTGCCAGCAGCTTAGGGGACAGCTCTGGAAACACCATATATTTT.

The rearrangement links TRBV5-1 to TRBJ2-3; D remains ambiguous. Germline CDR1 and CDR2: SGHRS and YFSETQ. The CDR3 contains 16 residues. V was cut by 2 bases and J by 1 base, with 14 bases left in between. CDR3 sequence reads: CASSFAGFEGTDTQYF. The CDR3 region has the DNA TGCGCCAGCAGCTTCGCAGGATTCGAAGGCACAGATACGCAGTATTTT.

The CDR3 DNA is TGCGCCAGCAGCCCCCACAAAGGGGACTACACCTTC. Translating gives CASSPHKGDYTF. V is TRBV5-1 and J is TRBJ1-2; weak D call: TRBD1 (5 bases). The CDR3 is made up of 12 amino acids. Germline CDR1 is SGHRS and CDR2 is YFSETQ. V was shortened by 4 bases and J by 10 bases, with 14 bases between the two germline ends.

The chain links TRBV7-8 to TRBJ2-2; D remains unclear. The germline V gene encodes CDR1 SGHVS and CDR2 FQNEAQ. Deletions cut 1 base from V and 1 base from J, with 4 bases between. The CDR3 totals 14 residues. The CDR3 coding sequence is TGTGCCAGCAGCTTAGTCGTGAACACCGGGGAGCTGTTTTTT. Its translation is CASSLVVNTGELFF. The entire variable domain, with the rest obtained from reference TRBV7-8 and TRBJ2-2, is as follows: GAGVSQSPRYKVAKRGQDVALRCDPISGHVSLFWYQQALGQGPEFLTYFQNEAQLDKSGLPSDRFFAERPEGSVSTLKIQRTQQEDSAVYLCASSLVVNTGELFFGEGSRLTVL.

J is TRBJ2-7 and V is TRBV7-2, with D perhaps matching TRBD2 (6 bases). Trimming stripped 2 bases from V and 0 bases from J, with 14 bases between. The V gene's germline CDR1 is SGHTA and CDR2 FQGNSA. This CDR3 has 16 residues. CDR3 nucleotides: TGTGCCAGCAGCTTAAGGGTAGCGGCCGGCTCCTACGAGCAGTACTTC. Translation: CASSLRVAAGSYEQYF.

DNA of the CDR3: TGTGCCAGCAGCGTAGGGGGGACAGCTAATGAAAAACTGTTTTTT. Its protein is CASSVGGTANEKLFF. This rearrangement joins TRBV9 to TRBJ1-4; 7 bases agree with TRBD1. Germline loops: CDR1 SGDLS, CDR2 YYNGEE. This CDR3 is 15 amino acids long. The V gene end was trimmed by 0 bases and the J gene end by 3 bases; junction bases not matched to a gene: 2. The entire variable domain, with the rest obtained from reference TRBV9 and TRBJ1-4, is as follows: DSGVTQTPKHLITATGQRVTLRCSPRSGDLSVYWYQQSLDQGLQFLIQYYNGEERAKGNILERFSAQQFPDLHSELNLSSLELGDSALYFCASSVGGTANEKLFFGSGTQLSVL.

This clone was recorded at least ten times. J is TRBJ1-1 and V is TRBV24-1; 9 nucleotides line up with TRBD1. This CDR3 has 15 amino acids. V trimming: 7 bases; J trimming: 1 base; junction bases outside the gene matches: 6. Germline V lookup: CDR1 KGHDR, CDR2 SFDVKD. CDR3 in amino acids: CATRRTGAGNTEAFF. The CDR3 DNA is TGTGCCACCAGGCGGACAGGGGCCGGGAACACTGAAGCTTTCTTT.

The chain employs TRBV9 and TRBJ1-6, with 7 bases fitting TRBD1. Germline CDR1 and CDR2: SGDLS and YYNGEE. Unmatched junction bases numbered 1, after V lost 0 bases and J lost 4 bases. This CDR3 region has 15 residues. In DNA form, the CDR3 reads TGTGCCAGCAGCGTAGACAGGGGATATAATTCACCCCTCCACTTT. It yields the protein CASSVDRGYNSPLHF.